This T cell receptor (beta chain) emerged from a study of OX40 agonist ivuxolimab in advanced cancers. Generated by immunoSEQ multiplex PCR, the TCRdb table keeps only in-frame clones and is missing some. The table lists 55,000 to 65,000 clones, approximately 81% of them singletons, with over 3.5% in the top ten. This CDR3 has 16 amino acids. Trimming stripped 0 bases from V and 1 base from J, with 13 bases between. Germline V gives CDR1 MNHNS, CDR2 SASEGT. This specimen consisted of CD4+ or CD8+ T cells sorted from blood, obtained in a trial of the OX40 agonist ivuxolimab. This chain uses TRBV6-1 with TRBJ2-7; D is undetermined. The TCR was taken from an adult with an advanced solid tumor such as melanoma, head and neck, liver or kidney cancer. CDR3 sequence reads: CASSEARQAASYEQYF. CDR3 DNA: TGTGCCAGCAGTGAAGCGCGGCAGGCAGCGTCCTACGAGCAGTACTTC.